This passage covers 13 T cell receptor beta chains from one sample sequenced in a study of T cells in Graves' hyperthyroidism and ophthalmopathy. Amplified TCR beta CDR3 regions came from RNA transcripts. The study used the HTBI primer set for a first-round RT-PCR of the TCR CDR3. One entry per CDR3 protein, called by TCRdb with MiXCR from the multiplex PCR reads. The table includes 500,000 to 600,000 distinct CDR3 sequences, roughly 21% detected once. Sequencing was done on a sample of blood. The receptor set was obtained from a man aged 35 to 55 with Graves' ophthalmopathy.

The V gene is TRBV20-1, the J gene TRBJ2-1; 9 bases match TRBD1. Germline loops: CDR1 DFQATT, CDR2 SNEGSKA (reference sequence). CDR3 length: 14 amino acids. With V trimmed by 3 bases and J by 8 bases, 8 bases remained unmatched. CDR3 DNA sequence: TGCAGTGCTAGCCAACAGGGGGCCGGCTATGAGCAGTTCTTC. Its protein is CSASQQGAGYEQFF.

The chain employs TRBV30 and TRBJ1-6; 10 bases fit TRBD1. CDR3 size: 17 residues. Germline V gene sequence: CDR1 GTSNPN, CDR2 SVGIG (reference sequence). J gave up 7 bases and V 4 bases, and 13 bases lay outside the gene matches. In nucleotides, the CDR3 is TGTGCCTGGACGGTGACAGGGGGCGCGTTCAAGAATTCACCCCTCCACTTT. This codes for CAWTVTGGAFKNSPLHF. Looking up the rest from reference TRBV30 and TRBJ1-6 gives the full variable domain: SQTIHQWPATLVQPVGSPLSLECTVEGTSNPNLYWYRQAAGRGLQLLFYSVGIGQISSEVPQNLSASRPQDRQFILSSKKLLLSDSGFYLCAWTVTGGAFKNSPLHFGNGTRLTVT.

This clonotype was seen many times. This chain links TRBV18 with TRBJ1-4, with no clear D. The CDR3 is made up of 14 amino acids. Germline CDR1 KGHSH, CDR2 LQKENI. V gave up 1 base and J gave up 2 bases, with 5 bases separating them. The CDR3 sequence: CASSPRATNEKLFF. Written as DNA, the CDR3 is TGTGCCAGCTCACCACGGGCCACTAATGAAAAACTGTTTTTT.

As for this clonotype: A much larger clone differs by one base, so this may be a read error. This rearrangement joins TRBV24-1 to TRBJ2-5; possibly TRBD1 for D (6 bases). The ends were cut back, 5 bases at V and 3 bases at J, with 9 bases in the middle. There are 13 residues in the CDR3. The germline V gene has CDR1 KGHDR and CDR2 SFDVKD. CDR3 nucleotides: TGTGCCACCAGTGTCACAGGGAAAGAGACCCAGTACTTC. Its translation is CATSVTGKETQYF.

The gene calls are TRBV9 and TRBJ1-1; unclear D gene. CDR3 length: 14 amino acids. V lost 0 bases and J lost 2, with 8 bases in between. Germline loops: CDR1 SGDLS, CDR2 YYNGEE. CDR3 loop: CASSVGRVNTEAFF. The CDR3 bases are TGTGCCAGCAGCGTAGGAAGGGTTAACACTGAAGCTTTCTTT.

This clonotype was seen repeatedly, ten times or more. The chain links TRBV29-1 to TRBJ1-2; a weak D match, TRBD1 (5 bases). The V gene lost 6 bases and the J gene lost 6 bases, with 11 bases spanning the gap. In germline, CDR1 is SQVTM, CDR2 ANQGSEA. The CDR3 is 11 residues long. CDR3 nucleotide sequence: TGCAGCGTCCAGGGAGGGGATGGCTACACCTTC. It specifies CSVQGGDGYTF.

This clonotype was detected ten times or more. This chain uses TRBV7-2 with TRBJ2-5; D gene ambiguous. The V end lost 4 bases, the J end lost 5 bases, and 11 bases lay between the germline ends. This CDR3 contains 13 residues. Per the germline V gene, CDR1 is SGHTA and CDR2 is FQGNSA. The CDR3 region is CASSSLPRETQYF. As DNA, the CDR3 is TGTGCCAGCAGCTCCTTACCCCGGGAGACCCAGTACTTC.

The rearrangement joins TRBV3-1 to TRBJ2-1, with TRBD2 matching 10 bases. Germline trimming cut 8 bases from V and 4 bases from J; bases unmatched to any gene: 8. This CDR3 has 15 amino acids. Germline values: CDR1 LGHDT, CDR2 YNNKEL (reference sequence). CDR3 sequence: CASQVAGGSYNEQFF. The CDR3 bases are TGTGCCAGCCAAGTAGCGGGGGGTTCATACAATGAGCAGTTCTTC.

This clonotype turned up a few times. This chain links TRBV30 with TRBJ1-1, with D hard to call. Trimming pared 0 bases from V and 0 bases from J, leaving 11 bases between. The CDR3 has 15 residues. Germline CDR1 GTSNPN, CDR2 SVGIG (reference sequence). In DNA form, the CDR3 reads TGTGCCTGGAGTGTACCGGGCCGAGTGAACACTGAAGCTTTCTTT. Its protein is CAWSVPGRVNTEAFF.

This clonotype has just a few counts. This chain connects TRBV5-1 to TRBJ2-5; 10 bases are shared with TRBD2. The germline V gene encodes CDR1 SGHRS and CDR2 YFSETQ. After removal of 0 bases from V and 1 base from J, the junction contained 9 bases not matched to a gene. This CDR3 is 18 amino acids long. The CDR3 protein is CASSLEPIAGGPQETQYF. The CDR3 region has the DNA TGCGCCAGCAGCTTGGAGCCTATAGCGGGGGGACCCCAAGAGACCCAGTACTTC.

This clonotype was seen ten or more times. The V and J genes are TRBV11-2 and TRBJ2-7, with 7 positions matching TRBD1. The CDR3 is made up of 14 amino acids. Germline lookup yields CDR1 SGHAT and CDR2 FQNNGV. V was pared by 6 bases and J by 5 bases, with 10 bases of the junction left unmatched. The CDR3 is CASSIFRGGHEQYF. CDR3 sequence (DNA): TGTGCCAGCAGTATCTTCAGAGGGGGCCACGAGCAGTACTTC.

Remarks on this clonotype: The junction shows a germline mismatch at one end, possibly a read error. The V and J genes are TRBV29-1 and TRBJ2-7, with a possible D match to TRBD1 (7 bases). The germline V gene encodes CDR1 SQVTM and CDR2 ANQGSEA. The CDR3 sequence is 15 residues long. CDR3 loop: CSVEGSRGESYEQYF. The CDR3 bases are TGCAGCGTCGAAGGCAGCAGGGGGGAATCCTACGAGCAGTACTTC.

Ten or more counts support this clonotype. The junction differs from germline at one of its ends, possibly a read error. This rearrangement joins TRBV6-2 or TRBV6-3 to TRBJ2-7; possibly TRBD1 for D (6 bases). Looked up from germline, CDR1 is MNHEY and CDR2 is SVGEGT. The CDR3 has 13 amino acids. This CDR3 is CASSNSGHYEQYF. As DNA, the CDR3 is TGTGCCAGCAGTAACTCGGGACATTACGAGCAGTACTTC.